The next 23 T cell receptor beta chains were all read from a single sample in a study of shared clonotypes between healthy human individuals. Assay: immunoSEQ multiplex PCR; the TCRdb copy retains only in-frame clones and omits some. The sample consists of 2.3 million or so clones, roughly 93% of them appearing once. The source material was naive CD4+ T cells from PBMCs. The subset here: CD45RA+ positively selected. The receptors come from a man aged 18 to 29 in good health. Some clones in this sample may be carry-over from other donors' samples.

DNA of the CDR3: TGTGCCAGCACGGGGGGGTTCTACGAGCAGTACTTC. Translated: CASTGGFYEQYF. The chain employs TRBV6-1 and TRBJ2-7; TRBD2 agrees at 8 bases. Germline CDR1 MNHNS, CDR2 SASEGT. Trimming took 7 bases from V and 3 from J; bases not matched to a gene: 2. The CDR3 extends over 12 amino acids.

V and J are TRBV28 and TRBJ1-2; D uncertain. Germline-derived CDR1 and CDR2 are MDHEN and SYDVKM. The ends were cut back, 10 bases at V and 4 bases at J, with 16 bases in the middle. This CDR3 spans 13 amino acids. The CDR3 region is CATLREQRYGYTF. In DNA, the CDR3 is TGTGCCACCTTACGTGAGCAGCGCTATGGCTACACCTTC.

Only one count was recorded for this clone. The V call is TRBV7-9, the J call TRBJ2-7; no clear D. V lost 5 bases, J lost 9 bases, and 14 bases lay in between. The V gene's germline CDR1 is SEHNR and CDR2 FQNEAQ (reference sequence). The CDR3 runs 12 residues. CDR3 in DNA: TGTGCCAGCAGCCTAGAAATCCAGGCGCAGTACTTC. Translation gives CASSLEIQAQYF.

The gene calls are TRBV28 and TRBJ1-2, with D perhaps TRBD1 (5 bases). The CDR3 extends over 15 amino acids. Germline V lookup: CDR1 MDHEN, CDR2 SYDVKM. V gave up 2 bases and J gave up 4 bases, with 14 bases separating them. The CDR3 protein is CASSLRAVGVYGYTF. CDR3 in DNA: TGTGCCAGCAGTTTAAGGGCCGTAGGGGTCTATGGCTACACCTTC.

The chain links TRBV7-9 to TRBJ2-2; 8 bases are a match to TRBD1. The CDR3 is made up of 15 amino acids. Trimming removed 0 bases from V and 6 bases from J; junction bases left unmatched: 3. The germline V gene has CDR1 SEHNR and CDR2 FQNEAQ (reference sequence). The CDR3 DNA follows: TGTGCCAGCAGCTTAGCGGGGACAGGCCCCGGGGAGCTGTTTTTT. As protein: CASSLAGTGPGELFF.

Only one count was recorded for this clone. The V and J genes are TRBV28 and TRBJ1-1; D is uncertain. The CDR3 covers 17 residues. Trimming cost V 3 bases and J 1 base, with 18 bases left between them. The germline CDR1 and CDR2 sequences are MDHEN and SYDVKM. The CDR3 sequence is CASSFTYRRRKNTEAFF. DNA for the CDR3: TGTGCCAGCAGTTTTACGTACCGGCGGAGAAAGAACACTGAAGCTTTCTTT.

The chain couples TRBV27 to TRBJ2-1; D is unresolved. V was shortened by 2 bases and J by 8 bases, with 13 bases between the two germline ends. The CDR3 totals 14 residues. Germline values: CDR1 MNHEY, CDR2 SMNVEV (reference sequence). Here the CDR3 reads CASSLNPAGYEQFF. The CDR3 DNA reads TGTGCCAGCAGTTTAAATCCCGCCGGCTATGAGCAGTTCTTC.

This chain uses TRBV30 with TRBJ2-3, with a tentative D call TRBD2 (6 bases). There are 17 residues in the CDR3. Germline CDR1 and CDR2: GTSNPN and SVGIG (reference sequence). V lost 0 bases and J 1 base, leaving 17 bases between the germline ends. The CDR3 reads CAWSVQSRASGTDTQYF. The CDR3 region has the DNA TGTGCCTGGAGTGTACAGAGTAGAGCTAGCGGCACAGATACGCAGTATTTT.

The table lists this clone with a count of one. This chain connects TRBV15 to TRBJ2-7; 7 bases align to TRBD1. From germline, CDR1 is LNHNV and CDR2 YYDKDF (reference sequence). This CDR3 has 13 amino acids. V shed 1 base and J 6 bases; nucleotides not matched to a gene: 3. CDR3 protein: CATSRGQGTEQYF. CDR3 coding DNA: TGTGCCACCAGCAGAGGACAGGGCACCGAGCAGTACTTC. Filled out from reference TRBV15 and TRBJ2-7, the complete variable domain reads DAMVIQNPRYQVTQFGKPVTLSCSQTLNHNVMYWYQQKSSQAPKLLFHYYDKDFNNEADTPDNFQSRRPNTSFCFLDIRSPGLGDTAMYLCATSRGQGTEQYFGPGTRLTVT.

The CDR3 region has the DNA TGTGCCAGCAGCGGGTTCAGGACCACGGAAACAGGGCCCGAACACACCATATATTTT. It encodes CASSGFRTTETGPEHTIYF. The rearrangement joins TRBV7-9 to TRBJ1-3; a possible D gene is TRBD1 (6 bases). The CDR3 loop spans 19 amino acids. V dropped 5 bases and J dropped 8 bases, with 31 bases sitting between them. Germline assignment: CDR1 SEHNR and CDR2 FQNEAQ (reference sequence).

A single count supports this clone. Other DNA sequences from this sample encode an identical CDR3 as well. The V gene is TRBV6-5, the J gene TRBJ2-7, with D possibly TRBD1 on 5 matching bases. CDR1 is MNHEY and CDR2 is SVGAGI in the germline V gene. CDR3 length: 15 residues. Trimming removed 0 bases from V and 0 bases from J, with 9 bases in between. CDR3 loop: CASSYSAGRSYEQYF. In DNA, the CDR3 is TGTGCCAGCAGTTACTCGGCAGGGCGCTCCTACGAGCAGTACTTC.

The rearrangement joins TRBV30 to TRBJ2-7, with D maybe TRBD2 (5 bases). Per the germline V gene, CDR1 is GTSNPN and CDR2 is SVGIG (reference sequence). The CDR3 extends over 11 amino acids. V was cut by 0 bases and J by 7 bases, with 7 bases left in between. CDR3 DNA: TGTGCCTGGAGTGTGGAGGAAGAGCAGTACTTC. It is translated as CAWSVEEEQYF.

The chain uses TRBV28 and TRBJ2-7; perhaps TRBD1 as D (6 bases). V lost 5 bases and J 1 base, leaving 15 bases between the germline ends. From germline, CDR1 is MDHEN and CDR2 SYDVKM. The CDR3 loop spans 15 amino acids. DNA of the CDR3: TGTGCCAGCAGTCGACCAGTCCAGGGGTCCTACGAGCAGTACTTC. Translation gives CASSRPVQGSYEQYF.

V usage is TRBV29-1 and J usage is TRBJ1-1, with a weak D call TRBD1 (5 bases). The germline gives CDR1 SQVTM, CDR2 ANQGSEA. The ends were cut back, 7 bases at V and 0 bases at J, with 12 bases in the middle. The CDR3 is 13 amino acids. The CDR3: CSASGRMNTEAFF. The DNA of the CDR3 is TGCAGCGCATCGGGACGCATGAACACTGAAGCTTTCTTT.

The J gene is TRBJ2-1, the V gene TRBV19; 10 bases line up with TRBD2. The CDR3 is made up of 16 amino acids. The V gene end was trimmed by 6 bases and the J gene end by 3 bases; junction bases not matched to a gene: 8. Germline V CDR1 and CDR2: LNHDA, SQIVND (reference sequence). The CDR3 reads CASSRTSGGVYNEQFF. CDR3 nucleotides: TGTGCCAGTAGCCGGACTAGCGGAGGGGTCTACAATGAGCAGTTCTTC.

V gene TRBV28 combines with J gene TRBJ2-2; perhaps TRBD1 as D (6 bases). The CDR3 has 17 amino acids. CDR1 and CDR2 from the germline V gene are MDHEN and SYDVKM. V lost 6 bases and J 1 base, leaving 18 bases between the germline ends. The CDR3 sequence is CASSPGEGRGNTGELFF. CDR3 DNA: TGTGCCAGCAGCCCAGGGGAAGGCAGGGGGAACACCGGGGAGCTGTTTTTT.

The CDR3 is CASSLWTFYTF. CDR3 DNA: TGTGCCAGCAGCCTATGGACATTCTACACCTTC. The V call is TRBV7-9, the J call TRBJ1-2, with D possibly being TRBD1 (5 bases). Germline V lookup: CDR1 SEHNR, CDR2 FQNEAQ (reference sequence). The CDR3 totals 11 residues. Trimming removed 5 bases at V and 10 bases at J, with 11 bases between.

About this clone: Different DNA sequences within this sample yield the same CDR3. The CDR3 DNA reads TGTGCCAGCAGTTTATCGCGGAATGAGCAGTTCTTC. Translation gives CASSLSRNEQFF. The V gene is TRBV28, the J gene TRBJ2-1; D is unresolved. The CDR3 contains 12 residues. Germline CDR1 and CDR2: MDHEN and SYDVKM. Trimming removed 1 base at V and 7 bases at J, with 5 bases between.

The V call is TRBV5-4, the J call TRBJ1-2; 8 nucleotides agree with TRBD1. CDR3 length: 16 residues. The germline gives CDR1 SGHNT, CDR2 YYREEE (reference sequence). V was pared by 4 bases and J by 7 bases, with 15 bases of the junction left unmatched. In DNA form, the CDR3 reads TGTGCCAGCAGCCGGCTCCTGACAGGGGACACTGGTGGCTACACCTTC. Encoded protein: CASSRLLTGDTGGYTF. Combining the CDR3 with reference TRBV5-4 and TRBJ1-2 gives the whole variable domain ETGVTQSPTHLIKTRGQQVTLRCSSQSGHNTVSWYQQALGQGPQFIFQYYREEENGRGNFPPRFSGLQFPNYSSELNVNALELDDSALYLCASSRLLTGDTGGYTFGSGTRLTVV.

In regard to this clone: The junction departs from the called germline gene at one end, perhaps through a read error. The rearrangement uses TRBV7-2 and TRBJ2-5; 11 bases line up with TRBD2. The germline V gene encodes CDR1 SGHTA and CDR2 FQGNSA. The CDR3 runs 15 residues. The CDR3 DNA reads as TGTGCCAGCAGGTTAGCGGGAGGGCCACAAGAGACCCAGTACTTC. Translated, it gives CASRLAGGPQETQYF. The whole variable domain, filled in from reference TRBV7-2 and TRBJ2-5, reads GAGVSQSPSNKVTEKGKDVELRCDPISGHTALYWYRQSLGQGLEFLIYFQGNSAPDKSGLPSDRFSAERTGGSVSTLTIQRTQQEDSAVYLCASRLAGGPQETQYFGPGTRLLVL.

The chain is built from TRBV6-6 and TRBJ1-4; possibly TRBD1 for D (6 bases). The ends were cut back, 9 bases at V and 8 bases at J, with 19 bases in the middle. This CDR3 is 14 amino acids long. Germline values: CDR1 MNHNY, CDR2 SVGAGI (reference sequence). This CDR3 is CASEGWAGVEKLFF. CDR3 sequence (DNA): TGTGCCAGTGAGGGGTGGGCAGGGGTGGAAAAACTGTTTTTT.

The chain recombines TRBV27 with TRBJ1-2; D possibly corresponds to TRBD1 (6 bases). The germline V gene has CDR1 MNHEY and CDR2 SMNVEV (reference sequence). The CDR3 extends over 14 amino acids. Trimming shortened V by 2 bases and J by 6 bases, and 13 bases separated the two germline ends. The CDR3 protein is CASSLQGKGNGYTF. Written as DNA, the CDR3 is TGTGCCAGCAGTTTACAGGGGAAGGGGAATGGCTACACCTTC.

The chain joins TRBV11-2 to TRBJ2-1, with D possibly called TRBD1 or TRBD2 (5 bases each). This CDR3 region has 13 residues. Germline V CDR1 and CDR2: SGHAT, FQNNGV. The ends were cut back, 11 bases at V and 9 bases at J, with 20 bases in the middle. DNA of the CDR3: TGTGCCCTCGGGGCGGCCATTGGTGGTGAGCAGTTCTTC. This gives the protein CALGAAIGGEQFF.